The clone carrying this TCR beta chain was picked up many times. Antigen: not known. The data were obtained in a study of early T cells in non-severe SARS-CoV-2 infection. Findings and caveats of the study: In VDJdb matching, anti-spike CD8 responses were favored while private and CD4 specificities went missing.

This CDR3 contains 16 residues. The J segment lost 6 bases and the V segment lost 4 bases, leaving 7 bases of the junction unmatched. Each cDNA molecule carried a unique molecular identifier. From the 5' RACE reads, TCRdb called clonotypes with MiXCR, one entry per CDR3 protein. The sample gives 25,000 to 35,000 distinct CDR3 sequences, under 6% of which show up once; 4.5% to 5.5% is in the top ten. Sequencing was carried out using whole blood. The chain has TRBV5-3 and TRBJ2-3; 14 nucleotides align to TRBD2. TRBV5-3 qualifies as an ORF whose function is uncertain. The TCR sequence derives from an adult who was a healthcare worker with PCR-confirmed SARS-CoV-2 infection or an uninfected control (not recorded which). As DNA, the CDR3 is TGTGCCAGAAGCCGGTCGGGACTAGCGGGAGTTGATACGCAGTATTTT. Its translation is CARSRSGLAGVDTQYF.